This T cell receptor beta chain was identified during a study of beta chain features in type 1 diabetes. Looking at the study overall: Age, gender and cell yields were similar between patients and healthy donors. Overall study findings and caveats: Researchers cautioned that cDNA sequencing could over-represent cells with high TCR expression. More deletions and fewer insertions at VDJ junctions were found in patients with type 1 diabetes. Among all four CD4+ subsets, Type 1 diabetes patients had TCRB CDR3s that were moderately but significantly shorter.

With V trimmed by 0 bases and J by 3 bases, 8 bases remained unmatched. Germline V CDR1 and CDR2: KGHSH, LQKENI. The CDR3 spans 16 residues. This clone has a handful of counts. What it recognizes is unknown. Expressed TCRB transcripts were sequenced after all isolated RNA was converted to cDNA. Sequencing was performed with immunoSEQ multiplex PCR; in TCRdb, only in-frame clones are kept and a portion is missing. The data show 300,000 to 350,000 clones, roughly a tenth seen once. The chain combines TRBV18 with TRBJ2-7; TRBD1 matches 7 bases. This clonotype originated in a man aged 25 to 40 with type 1 diabetes. The material sequenced was central memory CD4+ T cells from blood. CDR3 DNA sequence: TGTGCCAGCTCACCACCGCGGGCAGGGGGTCTCTACGAGCAGTACTTC. Translated: CASSPPRAGGLYEQYF.